This T cell receptor (beta chain) was documented in a study of T cell responses to AZD1222 COVID-19 vaccine. Analyses pooled second doses at about 4 or about 12 weeks. Clones were sequenced by immunoSEQ multiplex PCR, and TCRdb holds only the in-frame ones, with some missing. The repertoire holds about 120,000 clones, approximately 90% seen once, with around 4% in the top ten. To note about this clone: Its antigen is unidentified.

The V gene's germline CDR1 is SGHDN and CDR2 FVKESK. The CDR3 runs 17 residues. The germline V and J ends were trimmed by 0 bases and 3 bases, with 16 bases remaining between them. General study findings and limits: The donors showed a predominance of white British ancestry and of females, with possible underestimation of clonal diversity. CD4 TCRs linked to vaccination spanned spike, dominating at 160-218 and 743-854. Just 5 to 7 AZD1222 recipients were seropositive at baseline.

The gene calls are TRBV14 and TRBJ2-3; D is ambiguous. This clonotype was obtained from an adult who received the AZD1222 COVID-19 vaccine. The sequencing here drew on peripheral blood, taken 28 days after the second AZD1222 dose. CDR3 sequence reads: CASSQDVAGGSTDTQYF. As DNA, the CDR3 is TGTGCCAGCAGCCAAGATGTGGCAGGTGGATCTACAGATACGCAGTATTTT.